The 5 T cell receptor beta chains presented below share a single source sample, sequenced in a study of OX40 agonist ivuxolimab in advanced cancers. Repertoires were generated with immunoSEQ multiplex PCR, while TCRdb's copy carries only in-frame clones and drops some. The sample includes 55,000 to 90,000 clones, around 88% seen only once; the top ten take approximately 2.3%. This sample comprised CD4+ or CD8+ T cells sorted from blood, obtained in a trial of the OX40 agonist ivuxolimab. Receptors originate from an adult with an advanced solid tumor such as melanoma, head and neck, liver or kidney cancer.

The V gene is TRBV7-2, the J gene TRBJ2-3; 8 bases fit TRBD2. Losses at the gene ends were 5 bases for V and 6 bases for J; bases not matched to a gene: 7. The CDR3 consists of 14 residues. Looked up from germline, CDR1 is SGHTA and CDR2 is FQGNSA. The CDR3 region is CASSTSGRRDTQYF. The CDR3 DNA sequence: TGTGCCAGCAGCACTAGCGGCCGGAGGGATACGCAGTATTTT.

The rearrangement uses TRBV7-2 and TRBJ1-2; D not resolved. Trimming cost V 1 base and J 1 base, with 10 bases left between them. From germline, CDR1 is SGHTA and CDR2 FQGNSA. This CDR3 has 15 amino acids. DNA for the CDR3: TGTGCCAGCAGCTTAGTCTGGGTGCTTAACTATGGCTACACCTTC. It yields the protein CASSLVWVLNYGYTF.

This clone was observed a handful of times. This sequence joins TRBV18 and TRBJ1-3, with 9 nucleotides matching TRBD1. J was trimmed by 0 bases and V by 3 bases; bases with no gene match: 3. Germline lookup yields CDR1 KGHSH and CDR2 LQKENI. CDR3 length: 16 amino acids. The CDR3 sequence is CASSPGTGTSGNTIYF. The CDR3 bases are TGTGCCAGCTCACCGGGGACAGGGACCTCTGGAAACACCATATATTTT.

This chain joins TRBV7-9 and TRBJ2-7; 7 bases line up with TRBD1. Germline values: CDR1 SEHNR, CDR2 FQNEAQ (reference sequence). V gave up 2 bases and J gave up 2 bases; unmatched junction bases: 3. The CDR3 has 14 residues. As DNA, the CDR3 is TGTGCCAGCAGCTTAAAGGGGACAGCCTACGAGCAGTACTTC. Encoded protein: CASSLKGTAYEQYF.

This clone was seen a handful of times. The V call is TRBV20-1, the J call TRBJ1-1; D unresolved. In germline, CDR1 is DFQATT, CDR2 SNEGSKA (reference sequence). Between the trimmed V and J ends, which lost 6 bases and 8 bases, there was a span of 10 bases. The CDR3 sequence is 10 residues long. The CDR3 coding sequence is TGCAGTGCAAGCAGAGTGGAAGCTTTCTTT. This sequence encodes CSASRVEAFF.